The 17 T cell receptor beta chains listed next were all sequenced from one sample in a study of T cell responses to AZD1222 COVID-19 vaccine. Assay used: immunoSEQ multiplex PCR; TCRdb lists only in-frame clones, some missing. There are some 120,000 clones in the sample; about 90% occur only once, and 1.4% to 1.5% lies in the top ten. The sequences come from peripheral blood, collected on day 0 of AZD1222 vaccination. These receptor sequences come from an adult in good health.

The chain employs TRBV9 and TRBJ2-2, with unresolved D. The CDR3 consists of 16 residues. The V end was cut by 1 base, the J end by 3 bases, with 13 bases between. Germline V gene data show CDR1 as SGDLS and CDR2 as YYNGEE. CDR3 residues: CASSVSHLLHTGELFF. In DNA form, the CDR3 reads TGTGCCAGCAGCGTATCGCACCTTCTACACACCGGGGAGCTGTTTTTT.

The V and J genes are TRBV5-1 and TRBJ2-5; 9 bases are shared with TRBD2. The junction had 2 bases not matched to a gene; V was cut back by 0 bases and J by 2 bases. Germline values: CDR1 SGHRS, CDR2 YFSETQ. This CDR3 is built from 15 residues. The CDR3 here is CASSLVLAGQETQYF. Here the CDR3 DNA reads TGCGCCAGCAGCTTGGTTCTAGCGGGGCAAGAGACCCAGTACTTC.

V is TRBV5-1 and J is TRBJ1-1; possible D gene TRBD1, 5 bases. The germline V gene has CDR1 SGHRS and CDR2 YFSETQ. The V gene lost 0 bases and the J gene lost 3 bases, with 9 bases spanning the gap. This CDR3 spans 14 amino acids. This CDR3 reads CASSLVGGDTEAFF. CDR3 nucleotide sequence: TGCGCCAGCAGCTTGGTTGGGGGGGACACTGAAGCTTTCTTT.

This clone turned up a few times. The chain links TRBV7-2 to TRBJ1-1; TRBD1 is a possible D gene (6 bases). The CDR3 totals 14 residues. The V end lost 4 bases, the J end lost 7 bases, and 16 bases lay between the germline ends. Germline V lookup: CDR1 SGHTA, CDR2 FQGNSA. CDR3 in DNA: TGTGCCAGCAGCTCCGGGAGGGGGGGCAATGAAGCTTTCTTT. This encodes CASSSGRGGNEAFF.

V is TRBV9 and J is TRBJ1-3; unclear D gene. The V gene lost 0 bases and the J gene lost 4 bases, with 14 bases spanning the gap. The CDR3 is made up of 16 amino acids. The germline CDR1 and CDR2 sequences are SGDLS and YYNGEE. In nucleotides, the CDR3 is TGTGCCAGCAGCGTAGGTATGGGTGGAGTCGGAAACACCATATATTTT. It yields the protein CASSVGMGGVGNTIYF.

J is TRBJ1-1 and V is TRBV7-9; the D is unclear. With 3 bases removed from V and 5 bases from J, the gap between germline ends came to 10 bases. The CDR3 sequence is 13 residues long. Germline V gene lookup returns CDR1 SEHNR and CDR2 FQNEAQ (reference sequence). CDR3 in amino acids: CASSFGEGTEAFF. The CDR3 DNA follows: TGTGCCAGCAGCTTCGGGGAAGGAACTGAAGCTTTCTTT.

The chain carries TRBV5-6 and TRBJ2-3; D call uncertain. CDR1 SGHDT and CDR2 YYEEEE come from the germline V gene. This CDR3 comprises 11 residues. The V end lost 1 base, the J end lost 6 bases, and 3 bases lay between the germline ends. The CDR3 spells CASSLWDTQYF. The DNA of the CDR3 is TGTGCCAGCAGCTTGTGGGATACGCAGTATTTT.

The rearrangement joins TRBV28 to TRBJ2-7; D may correspond to TRBD1 or TRBD2 (5 bases each). Germline V lookup: CDR1 MDHEN, CDR2 SYDVKM. With 7 bases removed from V and 6 bases from J, the gap between germline ends came to 16 bases. This CDR3 is built from 13 residues. This chain's CDR3 is CASMKGTVGEQYF. The DNA for the CDR3 is TGTGCCAGCATGAAAGGGACGGTTGGCGAGCAGTACTTC.

The CDR3 nucleotides are TGTGCCAGCAGCGTAGCCCCGACGCGGGGAACGAGCACAGATACGCAGTATTTT. The encoded protein is CASSVAPTRGTSTDTQYF. This chain joins TRBV9 and TRBJ2-3; the D gene is possibly TRBD2 (6 bases). The CDR3 contains 18 residues. Germline CDR1 and CDR2: SGDLS and YYNGEE. Trimming shortened V by 0 bases and J by 0 bases, and 17 bases separated the two germline ends.

V and J are TRBV10-3 and TRBJ1-6; maybe TRBD1 (6 bases). Trimming stripped 0 bases from V and 7 bases from J, with 13 bases between. The CDR3 sequence is 16 residues long. Germline V lookup: CDR1 ENHRY, CDR2 SYGVKD. The CDR3 sequence is CAISESRGRGNSPLHF. The CDR3 DNA follows: TGTGCCATCAGTGAGTCTCGGGGTAGGGGGAATTCACCCCTCCACTTT.

This chain joins TRBV11-2 and TRBJ1-2, with D tentatively TRBD1 (6 bases). Trimming left V 5 bases short and J 1 base short, with 23 bases between. The CDR3 runs 18 residues. The germline V gene has CDR1 SGHAT and CDR2 FQNNGV. The CDR3 sequence: CASSKVAGTKSLNYGYTF. The CDR3, as DNA: TGTGCCAGCAGCAAAGTGGCCGGGACAAAGTCCCTTAACTATGGCTACACCTTC.

This clone was observed a few times. The V and J genes are TRBV18 and TRBJ2-7; 7 nucleotides agree with TRBD1. The V gene end was trimmed by 6 bases and the J gene end by 2 bases; junction bases not matched to a gene: 10. This CDR3 spans 15 amino acids. The germline CDR1 and CDR2 sequences are KGHSH and LQKENI. DNA for the CDR3: TGTGCCAGCTCCCCGACAGGGCCCTCTACCTACGAGCAGTACTTC. Protein sequence: CASSPTGPSTYEQYF.

This clone showed up just once. The chain links TRBV12-3 or TRBV12-4 to TRBJ1-3, with D unclear. The V and J ends lost 2 bases and 0 bases respectively, with 2 bases between them. The CDR3 contains 13 residues. The CDR3 DNA is TGTGCCAGCAGTTTACACTCTGGAAACACCATATATTTT. Amino acids: CASSLHSGNTIYF.

The rearrangement joins TRBV6-5 to TRBJ2-7; TRBD2 is a possible D gene (6 bases). The V and J ends lost 2 bases and 2 bases respectively, with 16 bases between them. Germline CDR1 is MNHEY and CDR2 is SVGAGI. CDR3 length: 16 residues. CDR3 sequence reads: CASSYGLASVTYEQYF. CDR3 DNA sequence: TGTGCCAGCAGTTACGGGCTAGCGAGTGTTACCTACGAGCAGTACTTC.

The chain couples TRBV2 to TRBJ1-3; no definite D call. Germline V lookup: CDR1 SNHLY, CDR2 FYNNEI. This CDR3 is 13 amino acids long. V lost 5 bases, J lost 0 bases, and 5 bases lay in between. The CDR3 is CASSISSGNTIYF. CDR3 coding DNA: TGTGCCAGCAGTATTAGCTCTGGAAACACCATATATTTT.

This chain connects TRBV6-5 to TRBJ2-3; unclear D gene. Germline V gene data show CDR1 as MNHEY and CDR2 as SVGAGI. CDR3 length: 14 amino acids. Deletions cut 0 bases from V and 4 bases from J, with 8 bases between. CDR3 sequence: CASSYSERADTQYF. The CDR3 DNA reads as TGTGCCAGCAGTTACTCGGAGCGCGCAGATACGCAGTATTTT.

V gene TRBV30 combines with J gene TRBJ2-7, with D hard to call. The CDR3 has 15 amino acids. V was cut by 0 bases and J by 1 base, with 13 bases left in between. Germline V gene lookup returns CDR1 GTSNPN and CDR2 SVGIG (reference sequence). CDR3 loop: CAWSVPDFSSYEQYF. The CDR3 DNA reads TGTGCCTGGAGTGTTCCTGACTTTTCTTCCTACGAGCAGTACTTC.